This paragraph covers one T cell receptor beta chain sequence. Its antigen is not identified. This entry comes from a study of Ad26.COV2.S vaccination and SARS-CoV-2 variants. Indicated treatment: 19 received Ad26.COV2.S at low or high dose, single or two shots; roughly five received placebo; per-sample allocation not given. Sample collection was performed on day 63 after the first vaccine or placebo injection. Overall study findings and caveats: Non-spike TCR breadth did not differ much between vaccine and placebo recipients. Vaccinees showed greater spike-specific TCR breadth than placebo recipients.

Trimming cost V 0 bases and J 6 bases, with 16 bases left between them. Germline V gene data show CDR1 as SGHDT and CDR2 as YYEEEE. The CDR3 totals 16 residues. Data came from immunoSEQ multiplex PCR; TCRdb stores just in-frame clones and leaves some out. The table includes around 300,000 clones, approximately 90% detected once. The V call is TRBV5-6, the J call TRBJ2-1, with TRBD1 as a possible D gene (5 bases). This specimen consisted of peripheral blood, obtained in a trial of Ad26.COV2.S vaccine versus placebo. The receptor's source is a person aged 18 to 65 who received the Ad26.COV2.S COVID-19 vaccine or a placebo. DNA for the CDR3: TGTGCCAGCAGCTTGGGCAGGGTTCAATATGTCAATGAGCAGTTCTTC. This translates into CASSLGRVQYVNEQFF. The whole variable domain, remainder taken from reference TRBV5-6 and TRBJ2-1, is DAGVTQSPTHLIKTRGQQVTLRCSPKSGHDTVSWYQQALGQGPQFIFQYYEEEERQRGNFPDRFSGHQFPNYSSELNVNALLLGDSALYLCASSLGRVQYVNEQFFGPGTRLTVL.